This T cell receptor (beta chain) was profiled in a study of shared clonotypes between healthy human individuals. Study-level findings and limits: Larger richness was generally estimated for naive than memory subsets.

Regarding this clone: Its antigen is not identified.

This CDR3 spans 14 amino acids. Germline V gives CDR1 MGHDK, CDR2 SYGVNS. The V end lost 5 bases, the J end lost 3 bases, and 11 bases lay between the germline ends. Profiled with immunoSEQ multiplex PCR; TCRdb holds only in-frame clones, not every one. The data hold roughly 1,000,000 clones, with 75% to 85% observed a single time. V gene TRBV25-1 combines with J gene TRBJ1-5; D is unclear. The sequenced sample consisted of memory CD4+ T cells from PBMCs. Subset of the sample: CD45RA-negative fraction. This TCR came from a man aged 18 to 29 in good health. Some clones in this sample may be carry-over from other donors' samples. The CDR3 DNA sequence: TGTGCCAGCAGTATGTCAGGCCCCAATCAGCCCCAGCATTTT. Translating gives CASSMSGPNQPQHF.